These 29 T cell receptor beta chains came from one sample sequenced in a study of blood T cells in healthy people across ages. The use of a sample-barcoded 5' primer and a J-beta primer mix characterized a second PCR of 7 to 11 cycles. TCRdb fed the 5' RACE reads into MiXCR, producing one record per CDR3 protein. The sample contains about 680,000 distinct CDR3 sequences, approximately 50% of which appear only once. The sequencing input was blood. Receptor source: a woman between 55 and 75 years old in good health.

Comments on this clonotype: A single base separates this from a much larger clone, so it may be a read error. This CDR3 is CASGRGGQTETQYF. As DNA, the CDR3 is TGTGCCAGCGGCAGGGGGGGACAGACAGAGACCCAGTACTTC. V gene TRBV11-2 combines with J gene TRBJ2-5; D may match TRBD1 or TRBD2 (7 bases each). Between the trimmed V and J ends, which lost 8 bases and 4 bases, there was a span of 17 bases. The CDR3 spans 14 residues. Germline V CDR1 and CDR2: SGHAT, FQNNGV.

This clonotype was counted only a few times. This rearrangement joins TRBV10-3 to TRBJ2-5, with D uncertain. The CDR3 covers 11 residues. Germline values: CDR1 ENHRY, CDR2 SYGVKD. The V and J ends lost 6 bases and 3 bases respectively, with 5 bases between them. The CDR3 coding sequence is TGTGCCATCAGGAAGGAAGAGACCCAGTACTTC. Translating gives CAIRKEETQYF.

The rearrangement uses TRBV18 and TRBJ2-7; unclear D gene. The germline gives CDR1 KGHSH, CDR2 LQKENI. The CDR3 totals 12 residues. V lost 3 bases, J lost 0 bases, and 3 bases lay in between. The CDR3 DNA reads as TGTGCCAGCTCACCTATCTCCTACGAGCAGTACTTC. Translated: CASSPISYEQYF. Full variable domain (outside the CDR3, taken from reference TRBV18 and TRBJ2-7): NAGVMQNPRHLVRRRGQEARLRCSPMKGHSHVYWYRQLPEEGLKFMVYLQKENIIDESGMPKERFSAEFPKEGPSILRIQQVVRGDSAAYFCASSPISYEQYFGPGTRLTVT.

The rearrangement uses TRBV20-1 and TRBJ2-7, with D perhaps TRBD1 (6 bases). Per germline, CDR1 DFQATT and CDR2 SNEGSKA (reference sequence). The CDR3 sequence is 12 residues long. Deletions cut 6 bases from V and 12 bases from J, with 21 bases between. The CDR3 loop reads CSARGTGLLPYF. The CDR3 coding sequence is TGCAGTGCCCGAGGAACAGGGTTACTACCGTACTTC.

The V gene is TRBV10-3, the J gene TRBJ2-3, with D hard to call. Germline CDR1 reads ENHRY; CDR2 reads SYGVKD. CDR3 length: 13 residues. Trimming pared 7 bases from V and 1 base from J, leaving 9 bases between. CDR3 DNA sequence: TGTGCCATCACTGGTCGGCGCACAGATACGCAGTATTTT. As protein: CAITGRRTDTQYF.

The chain combines TRBV5-1 with TRBJ2-1; 9 bases are a match to TRBD1. Germline CDR1 is SGHRS and CDR2 is YFSETQ. J lost 0 bases, V lost 2 bases, and 6 bases had no gene match. This CDR3 spans 17 amino acids. The CDR3 DNA follows: TGCGCCAGCAGCTTAACAGGGGGCTTGAGCTCCTACAATGAGCAGTTCTTC. It encodes CASSLTGGLSSYNEQFF.

This chain connects TRBV29-1 to TRBJ2-1; D might be TRBD2 (6 bases). The CDR3 is 13 residues long. Germline values: CDR1 SQVTM, CDR2 ANQGSEA. V shed 8 bases and J shed 2 bases, with 13 bases lying between them. The CDR3 sequence: CSSRDFPYNEQFF. The CDR3 DNA sequence: TGCAGCTCACGGGACTTCCCCTACAATGAGCAGTTCTTC.

This clonotype was recorded a few times. V and J are TRBV7-3 and TRBJ1-6, with 7 positions matching TRBD1. The CDR3 runs to 16 residues. Germline-derived CDR1 and CDR2 are SGHTA and FQGTGA. V was pared by 5 bases and J by 7 bases, with 11 bases of the junction left unmatched. CDR3 coding DNA: TGTGCCAGCAGCCCAACGGGGGGACAGAGGAATTCACCCCTCCACTTT. This codes for CASSPTGGQRNSPLHF.

In this sample, this clonotype turned up a few times. V usage is TRBV6-2 or TRBV6-3 and J usage is TRBJ2-3; D is perhaps TRBD1 or TRBD2 (5 bases each). V lost 2 bases and J lost 0, with 21 bases in between. The CDR3 spans 19 residues. Per the germline V gene, CDR1 is MNHEY and CDR2 is SVGEGT. CDR3 sequence: CASSYPTGASTTSTDTQYF. The DNA of the CDR3 is TGTGCCAGCAGTTACCCGACCGGGGCTAGCACCACTAGCACAGATACGCAGTATTTT.

This clonotype was detected a few times. CDR3 sequence reads: CARSFVPATGVSGANVLTF. The CDR3 DNA reads as TGTGCCAGAAGTTTCGTACCGGCTACAGGCGTCTCTGGGGCCAACGTCCTGACTTTC. This rearrangement joins TRBV5-3 to TRBJ2-6; D might be TRBD1 (5 bases). TRBV5-3 is identified as an open reading frame with a role that is uncertain. The V and J ends lost 5 bases and 0 bases respectively, with 21 bases between them. The CDR3 runs 19 residues.

The chain employs TRBV7-3 and TRBJ2-5; weak D call: TRBD2 (5 bases). V was pared by 3 bases and J by 4 bases, with 15 bases between. Germline CDR1 and CDR2: SGHTA and FQGTGA. This CDR3 comprises 15 residues. The CDR3 sequence is CASSFKAATRETQYF. CDR3 in DNA: TGTGCCAGCAGCTTTAAAGCGGCGACTCGAGAGACCCAGTACTTC.

This clonotype was observed at least ten times. V gene TRBV29-1 combines with J gene TRBJ2-7; no clear D. CDR3 length equals 12 residues. Germline lookup yields CDR1 SQVTM and CDR2 ANQGSEA. The ends were cut back, 4 bases at V and 1 base at J, with 8 bases in the middle. CDR3 DNA sequence: TGCAGCGTTGGTCCCGGGTCCTACGAGCAGTACTTC. Its protein is CSVGPGSYEQYF.

This chain uses TRBV6-5 with TRBJ1-1; D ambiguous. The CDR3 contains 14 residues. CDR1 and CDR2 from the germline V gene are MNHEY and SVGAGI. Trimming removed 6 bases at V and 3 bases at J, with 14 bases between. CDR3 protein: CASRERRWDTEAFF. The CDR3 DNA is TGTGCCAGCAGGGAACGGCGGTGGGACACTGAAGCTTTCTTT.

The table lists this clonotype with a count of one. The V gene is TRBV6-1, the J gene TRBJ1-3; the D gene is possibly TRBD1 (6 bases). The V and J ends lost 5 bases and 4 bases respectively, with 27 bases between them. The CDR3 covers 19 residues. Germline lookup yields CDR1 MNHNS and CDR2 SASEGT. CDR3: CASSPGLTGRKITGNTIYF. As DNA, the CDR3 is TGTGCCAGCAGTCCAGGACTCACAGGGAGGAAGATAACAGGAAACACCATATATTTT.

This clonotype came up a few times. The chain uses TRBV6-5 and TRBJ2-3; D is unclear. This CDR3 spans 13 amino acids. In germline, CDR1 is MNHEY, CDR2 SVGAGI. V lost 5 bases and J lost 2, with 8 bases in between. The CDR3 DNA sequence: TGTGCCAGCAGTGGGTCCTACACAGATACGCAGTATTTT. It specifies CASSGSYTDTQYF.

This clonotype was observed at least ten times. V and J are TRBV9 and TRBJ1-1, with a weak D call TRBD1 (6 bases). Per germline, CDR1 SGDLS and CDR2 YYNGEE. The CDR3 contains 13 residues. Trimming took 5 bases from V and 0 from J, leaving 8 bases between them. The CDR3 DNA follows: TGTGCCAGCAGTGGACAGATGAACACTGAAGCTTTCTTT. Protein product: CASSGQMNTEAFF.

This chain joins TRBV2 and TRBJ2-1, with D possibly TRBD2 on 5 matching bases. Near its end, the DNA agrees better with TRBJ2-7, so the J call may be wrong. Germline loops: CDR1 SNHLY, CDR2 FYNNEI. This CDR3 contains 13 residues. CDR3 coding DNA: TGTGCCAGCAGTGACGGCGGGTACAATGAGCAGTACTTC. Translating gives CASSDGGYNEQYF.

This clonotype has a handful of counts. CDR3 nucleotide sequence: TGTGCCAGCAGAATTCGGCTAGCGGGAGACAATGAGCAGTTCTTC. Amino acid sequence: CASRIRLAGDNEQFF. The chain links TRBV6-7 to TRBJ2-1; 10 bases line up with TRBD2. TRBV6-7 is recorded as an ORF, its role being uncertain. There are 15 residues in the CDR3. The V segment lost 6 bases and the J segment 5 bases; nucleotides outside the gene matches: 7.

In its sample, this clonotype was seen a few times. The CDR3 loop reads CASSVGSGGGVEQFF. Written as DNA, the CDR3 is TGTGCCAGCAGCGTAGGAAGTGGTGGTGGCGTTGAGCAGTTCTTC. V gene TRBV9 combines with J gene TRBJ2-1, with D uncertain. There are 15 residues in the CDR3. Deletions cut 0 bases from V and 9 bases from J, with 16 bases between. CDR1 is SGDLS, CDR2 YYNGEE, per germline.

This clonotype came up many times. The V gene is TRBV4-3, the J gene TRBJ1-4, with D uncertain. Germline CDR1 is LGHNA and CDR2 is YSLEER. The CDR3 extends over 13 amino acids. V lost 2 bases, J lost 7 bases, and 8 bases lay in between. The CDR3 coding sequence is TGCGCCAGCAGCCAACCGCCCAGTGAAAAACTGTTTTTT. Translated, it gives CASSQPPSEKLFF.

The chain joins TRBV6-1 to TRBJ1-2, with D possibly TRBD1 on 5 matching bases. The germline V gene encodes CDR1 MNHNS and CDR2 SASEGT. V was clipped by 1 base and J by 3 bases, with 9 bases between them. The CDR3 loop spans 14 amino acids. CDR3 protein: CASSEGAGHYGYTF. The DNA for the CDR3 is TGTGCCAGCAGTGAAGGGGCAGGGCACTATGGCTACACCTTC.

The chain recombines TRBV9 with TRBJ2-1; 8 bases fit TRBD2. The J call may be in error: the DNA end matches TRBJ2-7 better. The CDR3 consists of 15 residues. Germline assignment: CDR1 SGDLS and CDR2 YYNGEE. The CDR3, as DNA: TGTGCCAGCAGTGCCGCGGGAGGCGCCTACAATGAGCAGTACTTC. Protein sequence: CASSAAGGAYNEQYF.

This chain links TRBV20-1 with TRBJ1-1; 10 bases are a match to TRBD1. Germline V CDR1 and CDR2: DFQATT, SNEGSKA (reference sequence). There are 14 residues in the CDR3. J gave up 7 bases and V 6 bases, and 11 bases lay outside the gene matches. The DNA for the CDR3 is TGCAGTGCCCCCGGGACAGGGGCTTTTAGTGAAGCTTTCTTT. Protein: CSAPGTGAFSEAFF.

The V gene is TRBV10-3, the J gene TRBJ2-7; D might be TRBD1 (8 bases). Germline CDR1 and CDR2: ENHRY and SYGVKD. This CDR3 is built from 15 residues. Trimming stripped 6 bases from V and 3 bases from J, with 18 bases between. The DNA for the CDR3 is TGTGCCATCAGGTACACAGGGGGAGGGTACTACGAGCAGTACTTC. It is translated as CAIRYTGGGYYEQYF.

The chain employs TRBV7-9 and TRBJ2-1; possible D gene TRBD1, 5 bases. The last part of the DNA fits TRBJ2-7 better; the J call may be wrong. This CDR3 region has 16 residues. Germline V gene lookup returns CDR1 SEHNR and CDR2 FQNEAQ (reference sequence). The CDR3 nucleotides are TGTGCCAGCAGCTGGGGCGCGGCCATCTCCTACAATGAGCAGTACTTC. Protein sequence: CASSWGAAISYNEQYF.

This clonotype was recorded a few times. The rearrangement joins TRBV5-1 to TRBJ1-1, with 7 bases lining up with TRBD1. The CDR3 is 13 residues long. V was pared by 7 bases and J by 6 bases, with 9 bases of the junction left unmatched. CDR1 and CDR2 from the germline V gene are SGHRS and YFSETQ. This CDR3 is CASFGSQGSEAFF. The DNA for the CDR3 is TGCGCCAGCTTCGGCTCACAGGGGTCTGAAGCTTTCTTT. The whole variable domain, remainder taken from reference TRBV5-1 and TRBJ1-1, is KAGVTQTPRYLIKTRGQQVTLSCSPISGHRSVSWYQQTPGQGLQFLFEYFSETQRNKGNFPGRFSGRQFSNSRSEMNVSTLELGDSALYLCASFGSQGSEAFFGQGTRLTVV.

The gene calls are TRBV20-1 and TRBJ2-1; D unclear. V shed 0 bases and J shed 0 bases, with 12 bases lying between them. The CDR3 is 16 amino acids. Germline V gene data show CDR1 as DFQATT and CDR2 as SNEGSKA (reference sequence). CDR3 DNA: TGCAGTGCTAGAGATGTGGCTAGGAGCTCCTACAATGAGCAGTTCTTC. This sequence encodes CSARDVARSSYNEQFF.

The chain carries TRBV7-8 and TRBJ2-5; D is uncertain. Germline CDR1 reads SGHVS; CDR2 reads FQNEAQ. The length of the CDR3 is 14 residues. V shed 5 bases and J shed 11 bases, with 21 bases lying between them. CDR3 bases: TGTGCCAGCAGCCGTTCCCGGTCGATCTGGGTGCAGTACTTC. This translates into CASSRSRSIWVQYF. The whole variable domain, remainder taken from reference TRBV7-8 and TRBJ2-5, is GAGVSQSPRYKVAKRGQDVALRCDPISGHVSLFWYQQALGQGPEFLTYFQNEAQLDKSGLPSDRFFAERPEGSVSTLKIQRTQQEDSAVYLCASSRSRSIWVQYFGPGTRLLVL.

The chain combines TRBV11-2 with TRBJ2-5; the D gene is possibly TRBD1 (6 bases). Germline lookup yields CDR1 SGHAT and CDR2 FQNNGV. The V end was cut by 8 bases, the J end by 1 base, with 20 bases between. This CDR3 comprises 16 residues. The CDR3 DNA is TGTGCCAGCCGTACTCCGGGACAAGGGATCCAAGAGACCCAGTACTTC. It specifies CASRTPGQGIQETQYF.